What follows is one T cell receptor (beta chain) and its context. The data are from a study of T cell responses to AZD1222 COVID-19 vaccine. Germline loops: CDR1 SGHDT, CDR2 YYEEEE. The length of the CDR3 is 14 residues. Trimming stripped 7 bases from V and 7 bases from J, with 15 bases between. This table comes from immunoSEQ multiplex PCR, and its TCRdb copy is limited to in-frame clones, with some not included. This table has roughly 200,000 clones, around 92% appearing once. The chain is built from TRBV5-6 and TRBJ1-6, with TRBD1 as a possible D gene (5 bases). This receptor was identified in an adult in good health. The sequenced sample was peripheral blood, obtained on day 0 of AZD1222 vaccination. The CDR3 sequence is CASVGTTRNSPLHF. The CDR3 DNA is TGTGCCAGCGTTGGGACCACGAGGAATTCACCCCTCCACTTT.